This T cell receptor beta chain was obtained from a study of T cell therapy after organ transplantation. The length of the CDR3 is 19 residues. Trimming took off 6 bases at V and 0 bases at J, with 27 bases between the two ends. CDR1 and CDR2 from the germline V gene are LNHDA and SQIVND (reference sequence). Profiling relied on immunoSEQ multiplex PCR, and the TCRdb table lists in-frame clones only, not all of them. The table has several thousand clones, around 74% seen once. Sample time point: 4-8 weeks after completion of therapy. About this clone itself: What it binds is unknown.

The rearrangement links TRBV19 to TRBJ2-7; D is possibly TRBD1 (6 bases). The sequence was obtained from a human patient who had received a solid organ transplant and had CMV disease. Some T cells here may be from the graft donor. This material consisted of CD8+ T cells from blood, taken after autologous CMV-specific T cell therapy. CDR3 residues: CASSDRSGASPRSSYEQYF. The CDR3 nucleotides are TGTGCCAGTAGCGACAGGTCAGGGGCCTCCCCCAGGAGCTCCTACGAGCAGTACTTC. Supplemented by reference TRBV19 and TRBJ2-7, the full variable domain reads DGGITQSPKYLFRKEGQNVTLSCEQNLNHDAMYWYRQDPGQGLRLIYYSQIVNDFQKGDIAEGYSVSREKKESFPLTVTSAQKNPTAFYLCASSDRSGASPRSSYEQYFGPGTRLTVT.